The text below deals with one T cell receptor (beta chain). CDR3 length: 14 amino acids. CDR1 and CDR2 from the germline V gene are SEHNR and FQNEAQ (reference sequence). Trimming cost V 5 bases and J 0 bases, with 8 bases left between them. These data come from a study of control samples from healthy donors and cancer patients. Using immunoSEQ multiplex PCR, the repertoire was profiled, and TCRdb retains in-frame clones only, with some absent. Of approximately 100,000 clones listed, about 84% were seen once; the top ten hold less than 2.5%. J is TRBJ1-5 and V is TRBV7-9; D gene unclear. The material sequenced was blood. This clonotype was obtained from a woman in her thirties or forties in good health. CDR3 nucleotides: TGTGCCAGCAGCACTGAAGGTAGCAATCAGCCCCAGCATTTT. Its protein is CASSTEGSNQPQHF.